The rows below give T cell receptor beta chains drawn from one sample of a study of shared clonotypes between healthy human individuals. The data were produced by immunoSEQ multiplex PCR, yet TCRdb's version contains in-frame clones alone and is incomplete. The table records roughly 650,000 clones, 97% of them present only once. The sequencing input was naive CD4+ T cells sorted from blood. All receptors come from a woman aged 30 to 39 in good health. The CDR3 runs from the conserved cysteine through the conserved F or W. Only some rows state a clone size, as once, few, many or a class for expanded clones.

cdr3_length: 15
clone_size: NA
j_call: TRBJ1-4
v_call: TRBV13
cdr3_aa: CASSSQGGGNEKLFF

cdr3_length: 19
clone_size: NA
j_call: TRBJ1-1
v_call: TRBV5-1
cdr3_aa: CASSRPPGQGKVMNTEAFF

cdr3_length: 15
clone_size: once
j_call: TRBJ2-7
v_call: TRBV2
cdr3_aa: CASSERVGPPGEQYF

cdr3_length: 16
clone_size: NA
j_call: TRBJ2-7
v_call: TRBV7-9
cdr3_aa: CASSPTPLAGGYEQYF

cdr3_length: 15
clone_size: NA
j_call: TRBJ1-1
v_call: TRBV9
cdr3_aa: CASSVEGAPNTEAFF

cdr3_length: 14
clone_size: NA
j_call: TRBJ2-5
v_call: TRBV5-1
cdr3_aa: CASSLAKGTETQYF

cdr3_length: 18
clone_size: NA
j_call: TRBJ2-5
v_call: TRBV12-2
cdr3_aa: CASRFVYRAERARGTQYF

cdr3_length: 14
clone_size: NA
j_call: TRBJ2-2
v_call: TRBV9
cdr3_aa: CASSPAGYTGELFF

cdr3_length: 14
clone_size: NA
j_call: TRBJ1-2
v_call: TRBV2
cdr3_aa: CASSEGGRNYGYTF

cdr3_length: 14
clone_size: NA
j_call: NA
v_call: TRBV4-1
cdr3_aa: CASSPGTLSYEQYF

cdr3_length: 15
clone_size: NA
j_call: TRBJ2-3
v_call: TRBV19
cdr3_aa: CASSARTKGADTQYF

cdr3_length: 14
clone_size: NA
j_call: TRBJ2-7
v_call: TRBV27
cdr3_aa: CASSSRDGSYEQYF

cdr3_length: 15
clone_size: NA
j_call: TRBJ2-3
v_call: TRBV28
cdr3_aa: CASSLTGSYTDTQYF

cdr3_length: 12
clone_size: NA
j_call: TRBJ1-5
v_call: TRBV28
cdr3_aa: CASKNPAHPQHF

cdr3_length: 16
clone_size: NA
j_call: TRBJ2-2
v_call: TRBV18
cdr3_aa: CASSPKTGLNTGELFF

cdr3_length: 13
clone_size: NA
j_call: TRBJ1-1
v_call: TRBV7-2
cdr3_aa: CASSLAIGGDAFF

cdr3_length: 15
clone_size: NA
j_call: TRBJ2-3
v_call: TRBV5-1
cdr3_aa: CASSQAGGPPDTQYF

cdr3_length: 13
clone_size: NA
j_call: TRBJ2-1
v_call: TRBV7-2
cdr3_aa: CASSSEAYNEQFF

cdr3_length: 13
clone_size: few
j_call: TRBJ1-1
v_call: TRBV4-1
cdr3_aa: CASSQVSNTEAFF

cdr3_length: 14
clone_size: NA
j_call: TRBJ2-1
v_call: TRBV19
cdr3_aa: CASTDPWGQGEQFF

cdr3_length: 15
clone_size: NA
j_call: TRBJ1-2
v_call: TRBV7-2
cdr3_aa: CASSSGQGALGGYTF

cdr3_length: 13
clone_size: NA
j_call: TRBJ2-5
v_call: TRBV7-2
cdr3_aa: CASSTRQGGTQYF

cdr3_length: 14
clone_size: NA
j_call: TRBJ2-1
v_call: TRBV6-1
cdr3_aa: CASTRDRGSGEQFF

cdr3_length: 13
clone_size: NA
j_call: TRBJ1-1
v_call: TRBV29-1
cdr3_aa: CSVGRAENTEAFF

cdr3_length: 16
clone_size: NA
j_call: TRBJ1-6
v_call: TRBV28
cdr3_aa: CASTKAPGTYNSPLHF

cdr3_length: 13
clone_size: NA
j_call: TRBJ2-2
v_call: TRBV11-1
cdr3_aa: CASSFTNTGELFF

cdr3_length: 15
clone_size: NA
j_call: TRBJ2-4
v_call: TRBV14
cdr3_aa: CASSQDYGHWGIQYF

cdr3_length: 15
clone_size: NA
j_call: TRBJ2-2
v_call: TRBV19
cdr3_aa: CASSIRKGYSGELFF

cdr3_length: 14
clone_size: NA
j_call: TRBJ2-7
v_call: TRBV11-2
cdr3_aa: CASSLADRGGEQYF

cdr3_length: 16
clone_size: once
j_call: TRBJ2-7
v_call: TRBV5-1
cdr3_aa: CASSSSAAGGSYEQYF

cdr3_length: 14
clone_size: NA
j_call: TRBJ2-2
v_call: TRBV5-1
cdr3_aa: CASSSGQNTGELFF

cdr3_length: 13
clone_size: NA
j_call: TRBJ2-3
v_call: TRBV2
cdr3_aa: CASSEGQADTQYF

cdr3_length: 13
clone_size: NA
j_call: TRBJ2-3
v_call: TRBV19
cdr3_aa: CASSMTGTDTQYF

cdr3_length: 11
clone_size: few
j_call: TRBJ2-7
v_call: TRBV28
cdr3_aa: CASRHTYEQYF

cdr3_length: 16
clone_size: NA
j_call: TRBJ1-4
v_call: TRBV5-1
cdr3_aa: CASSLVLSDRAEKLFF

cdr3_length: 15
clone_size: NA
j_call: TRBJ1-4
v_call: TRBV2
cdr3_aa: CASSTRTGANEKLFF

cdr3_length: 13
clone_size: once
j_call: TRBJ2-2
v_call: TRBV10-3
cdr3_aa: CAISVVTTGELFF

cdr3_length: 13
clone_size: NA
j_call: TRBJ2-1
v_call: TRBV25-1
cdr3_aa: CASTRQAGNEQFF

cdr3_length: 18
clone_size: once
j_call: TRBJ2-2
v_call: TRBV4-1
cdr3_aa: CASSQDPRNRANTGELFF

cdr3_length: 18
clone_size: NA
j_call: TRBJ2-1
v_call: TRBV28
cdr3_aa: CASSLGRGGIRSYNEQFF

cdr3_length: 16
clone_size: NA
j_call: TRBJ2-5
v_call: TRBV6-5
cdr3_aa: CASSSFRLAGEETQYF

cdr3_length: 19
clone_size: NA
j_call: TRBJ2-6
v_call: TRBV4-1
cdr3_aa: CASSPAGQGSYSGANVLTF

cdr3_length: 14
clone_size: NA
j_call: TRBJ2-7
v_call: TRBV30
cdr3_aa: CACTRWGGSYEQYF

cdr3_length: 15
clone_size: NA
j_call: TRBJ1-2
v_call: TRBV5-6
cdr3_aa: CASSLGQKANYGYTF

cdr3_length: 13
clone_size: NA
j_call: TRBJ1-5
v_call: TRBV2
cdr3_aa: CASSEQGMGPQHF

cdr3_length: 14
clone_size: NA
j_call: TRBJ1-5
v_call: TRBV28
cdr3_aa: CASSLIRGIQPQHF

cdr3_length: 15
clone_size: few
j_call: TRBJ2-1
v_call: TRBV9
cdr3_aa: CASSRRAEGGNEQFF

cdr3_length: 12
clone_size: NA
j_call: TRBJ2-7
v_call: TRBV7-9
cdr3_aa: CASSLADYEQYF

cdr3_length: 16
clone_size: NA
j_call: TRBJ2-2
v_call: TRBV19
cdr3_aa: CASSIVGTANTGELFF

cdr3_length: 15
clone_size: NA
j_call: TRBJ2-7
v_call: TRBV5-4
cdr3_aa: CASSLGAGGIYEQYF

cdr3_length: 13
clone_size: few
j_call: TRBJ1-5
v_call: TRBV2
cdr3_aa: CASKGADNQPQHF

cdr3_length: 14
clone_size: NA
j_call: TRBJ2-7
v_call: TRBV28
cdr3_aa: CASSSGQWSYEQYF

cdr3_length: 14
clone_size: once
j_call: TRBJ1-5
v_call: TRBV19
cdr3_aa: CASSIGRSNQPQHF

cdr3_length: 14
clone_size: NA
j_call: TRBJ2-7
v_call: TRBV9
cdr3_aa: CASSSTGFSYEQYF

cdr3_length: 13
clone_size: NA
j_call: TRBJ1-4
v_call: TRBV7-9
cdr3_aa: CASSLGRGEKLFF

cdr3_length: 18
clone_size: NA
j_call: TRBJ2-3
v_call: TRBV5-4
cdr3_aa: CASSFRTGSVFGTDTQYF

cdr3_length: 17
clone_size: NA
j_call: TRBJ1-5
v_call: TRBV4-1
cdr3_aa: CASSQARVGDIGQPQHF

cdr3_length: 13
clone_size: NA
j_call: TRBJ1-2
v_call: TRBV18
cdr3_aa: CASSIYNRDGYTF

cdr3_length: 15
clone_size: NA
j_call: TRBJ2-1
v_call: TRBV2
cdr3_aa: CASNGEQGSYNEQFF

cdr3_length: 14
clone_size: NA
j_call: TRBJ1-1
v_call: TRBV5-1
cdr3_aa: CASSRTGLNTEAFF